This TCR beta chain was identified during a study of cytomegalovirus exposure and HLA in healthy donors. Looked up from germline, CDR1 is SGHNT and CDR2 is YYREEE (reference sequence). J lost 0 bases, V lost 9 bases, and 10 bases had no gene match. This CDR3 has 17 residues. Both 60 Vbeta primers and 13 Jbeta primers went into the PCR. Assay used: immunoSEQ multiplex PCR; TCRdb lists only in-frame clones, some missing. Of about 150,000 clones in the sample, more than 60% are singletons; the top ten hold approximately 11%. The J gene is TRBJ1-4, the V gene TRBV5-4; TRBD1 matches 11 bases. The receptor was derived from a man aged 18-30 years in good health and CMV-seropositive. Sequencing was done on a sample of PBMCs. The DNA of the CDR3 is TGTGCCACAACCCGGGACAGGGGGGCAGCAACTAATGAAAAACTGTTTTTT. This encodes CATTRDRGAATNEKLFF.